This T cell receptor (beta chain) was sequenced for a study of cytomegalovirus exposure and HLA in healthy donors. The PCR contained 60 Vbeta and 13 Jbeta primers. TCRdb's copy holds only in-frame clones and misses some; the assay was immunoSEQ multiplex PCR. Recorded for this sample: approximately 80,000 clones. The length of the CDR3 is 14 residues. Trimming took 4 bases from V and 3 from J, leaving 10 bases between them. Per germline, CDR1 SGHVS and CDR2 FQNEAQ. The TCR sequence derives from a woman aged 30 to 39 in good health and CMV-seronegative. The chain couples TRBV7-8 to TRBJ1-5; D is uncertain. Sequencing was carried out using PBMCs. The CDR3 sequence: CASSSLGLNQPQHF. The CDR3 DNA reads TGTGCCAGCAGCTCCCTAGGACTCAATCAGCCCCAGCATTTT. The whole variable domain, remainder taken from reference TRBV7-8 and TRBJ1-5, is GAGVSQSPRYKVAKRGQDVALRCDPISGHVSLFWYQQALGQGPEFLTYFQNEAQLDKSGLPSDRFFAERPEGSVSTLKIQRTQQEDSAVYLCASSSLGLNQPQHFGDGTRLSIL.